A single sample is the source of the 18 T cell receptor beta chains below, sequenced in a study of T cell responses to AZD1222 COVID-19 vaccine (dated by TCRdb to the early 2020s). The meaning of the sample's time point label: about 28 days (+/-7) after the second vaccine dose. The library came from the immunoSEQ multiplex PCR assay. TCRdb mirrors the immuneACCESS table, restricted to in-frame sequences. Some clones are absent from its copies; in checked studies, under half trace to an unresolved V gene, and the reason for the others is unknown. The sample profile shows around 140,000 clones; about 90% of them were found once. The ten largest clones add up to approximately 3.5% of the sample. The sample was peripheral blood, taken 28 days after the second AZD1222 dose. The receptors derive from an adult who received the AZD1222 COVID-19 vaccine.

The gene calls are TRBV30 and TRBJ1-4, with D hard to call. Germline CDR1 is GTSNPN and CDR2 is SVGIG (reference sequence). The V end was cut by 5 bases, the J end by 10 bases, with 20 bases between. The CDR3 is 14 amino acids. The CDR3 DNA is TGTGCCTGGTCCAACCAGGTGGCCTTTGGAAAACTGTTTTTT. Translating it yields CAWSNQVAFGKLFF.

This chain connects TRBV10-2 to TRBJ2-5; unclear D gene. Trimming shortened V by 5 bases and J by 2 bases, and 9 bases separated the two germline ends. The length of the CDR3 is 13 residues. Germline V gives CDR1 WSHSY, CDR2 SAAADI. CDR3 nucleotides: TGCGCCAGCAGTCCGGCAATTCAAGAGACCCAGTACTTC. Protein sequence: CASSPAIQETQYF.

The chain employs TRBV5-1 and TRBJ1-2; TRBD1 matches at 8 bases. CDR1 and CDR2 from the germline V gene are SGHRS and YFSETQ. CDR3 size: 17 residues. Trimming cost V 4 bases and J 7 bases; bases outside gene matches: 18. The CDR3 DNA is TGCGCCAGCAGCATCCAACCTCCGGGACAGGCGGAAGGTGGCTACACCTTC. Translating it yields CASSIQPPGQAEGGYTF. Using reference TRBV5-1 and TRBJ1-2 for the parts outside the CDR3, the full variable domain is KAGVTQTPRYLIKTRGQQVTLSCSPISGHRSVSWYQQTPGQGLQFLFEYFSETQRNKGNFPGRFSGRQFSNSRSEMNVSTLELGDSALYLCASSIQPPGQAEGGYTFGSGTRLTVV.

The V gene is TRBV18, the J gene TRBJ1-2; TRBD1 matches 12 bases. Unmatched junction bases numbered 5, after V lost 3 bases and J lost 6 bases. Germline assignment: CDR1 KGHSH and CDR2 LQKENI. The CDR3 length is 15 residues. The CDR3 loop reads CASSPRDRGPDGYTF. In nucleotides, the CDR3 is TGTGCCAGCTCACCCCGGGACAGGGGGCCGGATGGCTACACCTTC.

The chain joins TRBV9 to TRBJ2-5; 9 bases line up with TRBD2. Trimming cost V 2 bases and J 5 bases; bases outside gene matches: 10. The V gene's germline CDR1 is SGDLS and CDR2 YYNGEE. This CDR3 has 16 amino acids. The CDR3 sequence is CASSVPGVAGAETQYF. CDR3 DNA: TGTGCCAGCAGCGTTCCGGGGGTAGCGGGAGCGGAGACCCAGTACTTC.

This rearrangement joins TRBV4-3 to TRBJ2-2; D call uncertain. Germline V lookup: CDR1 LGHNA, CDR2 YSLEER. This CDR3 is 14 amino acids long. Trimming removed 0 bases at V and 7 bases at J, with 9 bases between. CDR3 in amino acids: CASSQEVGGGELFF. In DNA form, the CDR3 reads TGCGCCAGCAGCCAAGAGGTTGGTGGCGGGGAGCTGTTTTTT.

The CDR3 sequence: CASSQGVTGGYEQYF. Here the CDR3 DNA reads TGTGCCAGCAGCCAAGGGGTGACAGGGGGCTACGAGCAGTACTTC. The rearrangement links TRBV3-1 (or the pseudogene TRBV3-2) to TRBJ2-7; 9 nucleotides line up with TRBD1. The germline gives CDR1 LGHDT, CDR2 YNNKEL (reference sequence). V lost 1 base and J lost 3; bases outside the gene matches: 4. The CDR3 is 15 residues long.

The chain combines TRBV4-3 with TRBJ2-7; 11 positions agree with TRBD2. CDR3 size: 15 residues. V shed 1 base, J shed 2 bases, and the junction held 1 base outside the gene matches. Germline assignment: CDR1 LGHNA and CDR2 YSLEER. The CDR3 DNA reads TGCGCCAGCAGCCAAGGACTAGCGGGGCCCTACGAGCAGTACTTC. Protein: CASSQGLAGPYEQYF.

V gene TRBV4-1 combines with J gene TRBJ2-1; 9 nucleotides agree with TRBD1. Germline V CDR1 and CDR2: MGHRA, YSYEKL. CDR3 length equals 17 residues. J lost 3 bases, V lost 2 bases, and 8 bases had no gene match. CDR3 coding DNA: TGCGCCAGCAGCCAAACTTCTACAGGGGGCAGCTACAATGAGCAGTTCTTC. Protein: CASSQTSTGGSYNEQFF.

V usage is TRBV28 and J usage is TRBJ1-2; 8 bases are a match to TRBD1. V dropped 2 bases and J dropped 8; count of bases not matched to a gene: 7. Germline V gene data show CDR1 as MDHEN and CDR2 as SYDVKM. The length of the CDR3 is 14 residues. The CDR3 spells CASSLGQGMGGYTF. Here the CDR3 DNA reads TGTGCCAGCAGTTTAGGACAGGGAATGGGAGGCTACACCTTC.

J is TRBJ1-2 and V is TRBV24-1, with D hard to call. The CDR3 runs 11 residues. The germline V gene encodes CDR1 KGHDR and CDR2 SFDVKD. V was pared by 4 bases and J by 4 bases, with 3 bases between. CDR3 DNA sequence: TGTGCCACCAGTGAGGGCTATGGCTACACCTTC. It is translated as CATSEGYGYTF.

This clone is a singleton in its sample. The chain has TRBV7-3 and TRBJ2-2; 9 nucleotides agree with TRBD2. The germline V gene encodes CDR1 SGHTA and CDR2 FQGTGA. The length of the CDR3 is 15 residues. The V gene end was trimmed by 5 bases and the J gene end by 4 bases; junction bases not matched to a gene: 5. The CDR3 region is CASSPAGGGTGELFF. The CDR3 DNA is TGTGCCAGCAGCCCAGCGGGAGGAGGCACCGGGGAGCTGTTTTTT. Based on the CDR3 plus reference TRBV7-3 and TRBJ2-2, the full variable domain is GAGVSQTPSNKVTEKGKYVELRCDPISGHTALYWYRQSLGQGPEFLIYFQGTGAADDSGLPNDRFFAVRPEGSVSTLKIQRTERGDSAVYLCASSPAGGGTGELFFGEGSRLTVL.

The rearrangement uses TRBV19 and TRBJ1-1; tentatively, D is TRBD1 (6 bases). V was pared by 5 bases and J by 0 bases, with 13 bases between. This CDR3 contains 15 residues. CDR1 and CDR2 (germline): LNHDA, SQIVND (reference sequence). For the CDR3, the DNA is TGTGCCAGTAGTGCCTACAGGGCGATGAACACTGAAGCTTTCTTT. As protein: CASSAYRAMNTEAFF.

The chain uses TRBV6-5 and TRBJ2-5; 9 nucleotides line up with TRBD2. V was clipped by 0 bases and J by 3 bases; unmatched bases: 2. Looked up from germline, CDR1 is MNHEY and CDR2 is SVGAGI. The CDR3 contains 15 residues. The chain's CDR3 is CASSYSGLAEETQYF. The CDR3 DNA sequence: TGTGCCAGCAGTTACTCGGGACTAGCAGAAGAGACCCAGTACTTC.

This chain links TRBV19 with TRBJ2-2, with 12 bases aligning to TRBD1. This CDR3 is built from 15 residues. Trimming cost V 4 bases and J 7 bases; bases outside gene matches: 4. Germline CDR1 reads LNHDA; CDR2 reads SQIVND (reference sequence). The CDR3 loop is CASSTGQGANGELFF. The CDR3 DNA is TGTGCCAGTAGTACGGGACAGGGGGCAAACGGGGAGCTGTTTTTT. Full variable domain (rest looked up from reference TRBV19 and TRBJ2-2): DGGITQSPKYLFRKEGQNVTLSCEQNLNHDAMYWYRQDPGQGLRLIYYSQIVNDFQKGDIAEGYSVSREKKESFPLTVTSAQKNPTAFYLCASSTGQGANGELFFGEGSRLTVL.

About this clone: The germline gene is not matched at one end of the junction; a read error may be the cause. The chain links TRBV28 to TRBJ1-4, with D unclear. The CDR3 consists of 13 residues. Germline V gene lookup returns CDR1 MDHEN and CDR2 SYDVKM. This CDR3 is CASSWGTNEKLFF. CDR3 nucleotide sequence: TGTGCCAGTAGTTGGGGAACTAATGAAAAACTGTTTTTT.

A note on this clone: Other nucleotide sequences in the sample specify the same CDR3. The chain joins TRBV20-1 to TRBJ1-1; D gene ambiguous. This CDR3 comprises 12 residues. V was clipped by 3 bases and J by 1 base, with 6 bases between them. Germline V gene lookup returns CDR1 DFQATT and CDR2 SNEGSKA (reference sequence). The CDR3 loop is CSASVGNTEAFF. The CDR3 nucleotides read TGCAGTGCTAGTGTCGGGAACACTGAAGCTTTCTTT.

This clone came up a few times. The chain employs TRBV7-2 and TRBJ2-7, with 9 bases lining up with TRBD2. The CDR3 covers 15 residues. J was trimmed by 6 bases and V by 4 bases; bases with no gene match: 10. Germline CDR1 reads SGHTA; CDR2 reads FQGNSA. The DNA for the CDR3 is TGTGCCAGCAGCTCCTCGACTAGCGGATCTTCCGAGCAGTACTTC. This gives the protein CASSSSTSGSSEQYF.